A selection of T cell receptor beta chains follows, all from one sample in a study of T cell changes during pregnancy in multiple sclerosis. Sequenced by immunoSEQ multiplex PCR; TCRdb stores in-frame clones only, minus some. The sample shows roughly 60,000 clones, roughly 90% of them seen only once. Here the sequenced sample was peripheral blood, taken in the second trimester of pregnancy. The receptors stem from a female donor with multiple sclerosis, enrolled in a pregnancy study. Both conserved end residues are part of each CDR3. Fields, in order: J gene, V gene, D gene, clone size, CDR3 DNA, CDR3 protein. D genes are given only for firm matches. Expanded clones get a size class; other rows say once, few or many, or leave the size out.

J: TRBJ2-1
V: TRBV6-1
D: NA
size: once
DNA: TGTGCCAGCAGTGACCTTTACAATGAGCAGTTCTTC
CDR3: CASSDLYNEQFF

J: TRBJ2-7
V: TRBV19
D: NA
size: NA
DNA: TGTGCCAGTAGTTCTTACAGGGATACCTACGAGCAGTACTTC
CDR3: CASSSYRDTYEQYF

J: TRBJ2-1
V: TRBV7-9
D: TRBD2
size: NA
DNA: TGTGCCAGCAGCCAAACTAGCGGGGAGCTTTTTAATGAGCAGTTCTTC
CDR3: CASSQTSGELFNEQFF

J: TRBJ1-4
V: TRBV28
D: NA
size: NA
DNA: TGTGCCAGCAGCCTCTTTACAGGGCTTAATGAAAAACTGTTTTTT
CDR3: CASSLFTGLNEKLFF

J: TRBJ2-2
V: TRBV11-2
D: NA
size: NA
DNA: TGTGCCAGCAGCTTCGTCGGGGAGCTGTTTTTT
CDR3: CASSFVGELFF

J: TRBJ1-2
V: TRBV5-6
D: NA
size: NA
DNA: TGTGCCAGCAGCAAAGACACTTTCTATGGCTACACCTTC
CDR3: CASSKDTFYGYTF

J: TRBJ2-1
V: TRBV7-3
D: TRBD2
size: NA
DNA: TGTGCCAGCAGCTCCGGACTAGTCGGCAATGAGCAGTTCTTC
CDR3: CASSSGLVGNEQFF

J: TRBJ1-4
V: TRBV7-2
D: TRBD1
size: NA
DNA: TGTGCCAGCAGCTTAGGCGTTACAGGGGTTAGCGAAAAACTGTTTTTT
CDR3: CASSLGVTGVSEKLFF

J: TRBJ2-5
V: TRBV6-5
D: NA
size: NA
DNA: TGTGCCAGCAGTTACATGGAGGAAGAGACCCAGTACTTC
CDR3: CASSYMEEETQYF

J: TRBJ2-5
V: TRBV11-1
D: TRBD2
size: once
DNA: TGTGCCAGCAGCTTAAAGGGACTCTCGGGACTAGCGATTCAAGAGACCCAGTACTTC
CDR3: CASSLKGLSGLAIQETQYF

J: TRBJ2-3
V: TRBV27
D: NA
size: NA
DNA: TGTGCCAGCTCAAACCCCCAACAGAGGACAAAGGGCACAGATACGCAGTATTTT
CDR3: CASSNPQQRTKGTDTQYF

J: TRBJ2-3
V: TRBV14
D: TRBD1
size: NA
DNA: TGTGCCAGCAGCCAAGCCGGACAGGGTAGGGGGGCAGATACGCAGTATTTT
CDR3: CASSQAGQGRGADTQYF

J: TRBJ2-7
V: TRBV7-2
D: TRBD2
size: NA
DNA: TGTGCCAGCAACATCGGGGGGTACGAGCAGTACTTC
CDR3: CASNIGGYEQYF

J: TRBJ1-1
V: TRBV7-3
D: NA
size: NA
DNA: TGTGCCAGCAGAGCGGGACGGAGTAACACTGAAGCTTTCTTT
CDR3: CASRAGRSNTEAFF

J: TRBJ2-5
V: TRBV29-1
D: TRBD1
size: NA
DNA: TGCAGCGTTGCGAGGGACAGGGGGGAATTGGAGACCCAGTACTTC
CDR3: CSVARDRGELETQYF

J: TRBJ1-1
V: TRBV14
D: TRBD1
size: NA
DNA: TGTGCCAGCAGCCAAATGACAGGGGGCACTGAAGCTTTCTTT
CDR3: CASSQMTGGTEAFF

J: TRBJ1-2
V: TRBV6-1
D: TRBD1
size: NA
DNA: TGTGCCAGCAGTATAACCCCCGGGACAGCAGGCTACACCTTC
CDR3: CASSITPGTAGYTF

J: TRBJ1-4
V: TRBV27
D: TRBD1
size: NA
DNA: TGTGCCAGCAGTTTATCCCGACAGGGGGTAGGAGAAAAACTGTTTTTT
CDR3: CASSLSRQGVGEKLFF

J: TRBJ2-7
V: TRBV19
D: TRBD2
size: NA
DNA: TGTGCTAGTAAAAGGGCTAGCGGGAGATCGTCCTACGAGCAGTACTTC
CDR3: CASKRASGRSSYEQYF

J: TRBJ2-6
V: TRBV10-3
D: NA
size: NA
DNA: TGTGCCATCAGAGACTTCGGGGCCAACGTCCTGACTTTC
CDR3: CAIRDFGANVLTF

J: TRBJ1-2
V: TRBV28
D: TRBD1
size: NA
DNA: TGTGCCAGCAGTTTATCTGGAACAGGGGAATCCTATGGCTACACCTTC
CDR3: CASSLSGTGESYGYTF

J: TRBJ2-5
V: TRBV2
D: NA
size: NA
DNA: TGTGCCAGCAGTATAGGGGTCTGGGAGACCCAGTACTTC
CDR3: CASSIGVWETQYF

J: TRBJ1-5
V: TRBV5-5
D: NA
size: NA
DNA: TGTGCCAGCAGCTTGTTCGGGAATCAGCCCCAGCATTTT
CDR3: CASSLFGNQPQHF

J: TRBJ2-7
V: TRBV4-1
D: NA
size: once
DNA: TGCGCCAGCAGCCAAGCCACTAGCCAGAGCTCCTACGAGCAGTACTTC
CDR3: CASSQATSQSSYEQYF

J: TRBJ2-7
V: TRBV30
D: NA
size: NA
DNA: TGTGCCTGGAGTGTGTACGGGCCCCCCACTAGAGAGCAGTACTTC
CDR3: CAWSVYGPPTREQYF

J: TRBJ1-2
V: TRBV28
D: NA
size: NA
DNA: TGTGCCAGCAGTTTATTCGGACAGCGGGGCTACACCTTC
CDR3: CASSLFGQRGYTF

J: TRBJ2-2
V: TRBV19
D: TRBD2
size: NA
DNA: TGTGCCAGTAAAATCTCTGGGGGGGGGAGGACCGGGGAGCTGTTTTTT
CDR3: CASKISGGGRTGELFF

J: TRBJ1-5
V: TRBV23-1
D: NA
size: NA
DNA: TGCGCCAGCAGCCTTCATCAGCCCCAGCATTTT
CDR3: CASSLHQPQHF

J: TRBJ2-5
V: TRBV7-2
D: NA
size: NA
DNA: TGTGCCAGCAGATATACAGGCTACCTAGGTTATGAGACCCAGTACTTC
CDR3: CASRYTGYLGYETQYF

J: TRBJ2-1
V: TRBV11-3
D: TRBD2
size: NA
DNA: TGTGCCAGCAGCTTAGGTGACCCCTGGGGGGGACTAGGACACAATGAGCAGTTCTTC
CDR3: CASSLGDPWGGLGHNEQFF

J: TRBJ1-1
V: TRBV28
D: NA
size: NA
DNA: TGTGCCAGCAGCTTAAAAAACCCCTATCGCGCGAGGACTGAAGCTTTCTTT
CDR3: CASSLKNPYRARTEAFF

J: TRBJ1-5
V: TRBV10-3
D: NA
size: NA
DNA: TGTGCCATCAGTGAAATGGCATCCCCGGGTCAGCCCCAGCATTTT
CDR3: CAISEMASPGQPQHF

J: TRBJ2-1
V: TRBV27
D: TRBD1
size: NA
DNA: TGTGCCAGCAGACCGGGACAGATTTCTTACAATGAGCAGTTCTTC
CDR3: CASRPGQISYNEQFF

J: TRBJ2-2
V: TRBV7-2
D: TRBD2
size: NA
DNA: TGTGCCAGCAGCCATACTGCGGGACTAGCGGGAAACACCGGGGAGCTGTTTTTT
CDR3: CASSHTAGLAGNTGELFF

J: TRBJ2-1
V: TRBV6-4
D: TRBD2
size: NA
DNA: TGTGCCAGCAGCCCAATAGCGGGAGGGTACAATGAGCAGTTCTTC
CDR3: CASSPIAGGYNEQFF

J: TRBJ2-2
V: TRBV6-5
D: NA
size: NA
DNA: TGTGCCAGCAGGCGCACAGGGTTTTCCGGGGAGCTGTTTTTT
CDR3: CASRRTGFSGELFF

J: TRBJ2-5
V: TRBV6-1
D: NA
size: NA
DNA: TGTGCCAGCAGTGAAGTGGCAGGACAAGAGACCCAGTACTTC
CDR3: CASSEVAGQETQYF

J: TRBJ1-1
V: TRBV28
D: NA
size: NA
DNA: TGTGCCAGCAGTTTTATGAGCTTTGAAGCTTTCTTT
CDR3: CASSFMSFEAFF

J: TRBJ1-5
V: TRBV7-9
D: NA
size: NA
DNA: TGTGCCAGCAGCTTCGGGGATAGCAATCAGCCCCAGCATTTT
CDR3: CASSFGDSNQPQHF

J: TRBJ2-1
V: TRBV5-1
D: TRBD2
size: NA
DNA: TGCGCCAGCAGCCTCGGACTAGTCACCTACAATGAGCAGTTCTTC
CDR3: CASSLGLVTYNEQFF

J: TRBJ2-7
V: TRBV6-6
D: TRBD1
size: NA
DNA: TGTGCCAGCAGACAGGGGTCCTACGAGCAGTACTTC
CDR3: CASRQGSYEQYF

J: TRBJ2-2
V: TRBV28
D: TRBD2
size: NA
DNA: TGTGCCAGCAGCCCTCCGGGTAGCGGGAGAGGCACCGGGGAGCTGTTTTTT
CDR3: CASSPPGSGRGTGELFF

J: TRBJ1-2
V: TRBV27
D: TRBD1
size: NA
DNA: TGTGCCAGCAGTTTATGGCCAGGGGGAGGCTACACCTTC
CDR3: CASSLWPGGGYTF

J: TRBJ2-1
V: TRBV4-2
D: TRBD2
size: NA
DNA: TGTGCCAGCAGCCCTGCGGCGCTAGCGGGAGGGGAGGGGAATGAGCAGTTCTTC
CDR3: CASSPAALAGGEGNEQFF